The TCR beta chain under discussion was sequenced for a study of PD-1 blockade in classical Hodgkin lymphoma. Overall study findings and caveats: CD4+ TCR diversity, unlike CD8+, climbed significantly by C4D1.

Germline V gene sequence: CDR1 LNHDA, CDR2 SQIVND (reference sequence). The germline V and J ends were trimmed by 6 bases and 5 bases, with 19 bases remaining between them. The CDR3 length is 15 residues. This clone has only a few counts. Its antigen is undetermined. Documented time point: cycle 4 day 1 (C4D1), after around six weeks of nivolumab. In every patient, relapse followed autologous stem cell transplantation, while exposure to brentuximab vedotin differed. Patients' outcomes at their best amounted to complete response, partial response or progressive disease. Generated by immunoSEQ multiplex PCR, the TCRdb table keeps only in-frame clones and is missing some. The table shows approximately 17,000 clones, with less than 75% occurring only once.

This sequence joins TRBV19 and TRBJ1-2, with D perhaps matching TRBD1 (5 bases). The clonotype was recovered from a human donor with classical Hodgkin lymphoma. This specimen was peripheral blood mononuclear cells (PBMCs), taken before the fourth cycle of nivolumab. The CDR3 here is CASSLKGTARYGYTF. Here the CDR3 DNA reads TGTGCCAGTAGCTTAAAAGGGACGGCCAGATATGGCTACACCTTC. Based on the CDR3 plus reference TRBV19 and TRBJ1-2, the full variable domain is DGGITQSPKYLFRKEGQNVTLSCEQNLNHDAMYWYRQDPGQGLRLIYYSQIVNDFQKGDIAEGYSVSREKKESFPLTVTSAQKNPTAFYLCASSLKGTARYGYTFGSGTRLTVV.